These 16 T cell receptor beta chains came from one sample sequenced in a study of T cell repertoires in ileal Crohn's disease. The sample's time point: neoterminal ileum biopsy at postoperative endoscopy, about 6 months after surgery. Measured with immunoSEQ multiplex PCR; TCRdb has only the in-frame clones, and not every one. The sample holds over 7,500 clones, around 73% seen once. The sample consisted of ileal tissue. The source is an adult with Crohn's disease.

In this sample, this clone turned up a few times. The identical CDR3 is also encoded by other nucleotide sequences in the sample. This CDR3 reads CASSLDRAETQYF. DNA for the CDR3: TGTGCCAGCAGCTTAGACAGGGCAGAGACCCAGTACTTC. The rearrangement joins TRBV7-9 to TRBJ2-5; D is perhaps TRBD1 (6 bases). Germline lookup yields CDR1 SEHNR and CDR2 FQNEAQ (reference sequence). This CDR3 is built from 13 residues. With 1 base removed from V and 4 bases from J, the gap between germline ends came to 7 bases.

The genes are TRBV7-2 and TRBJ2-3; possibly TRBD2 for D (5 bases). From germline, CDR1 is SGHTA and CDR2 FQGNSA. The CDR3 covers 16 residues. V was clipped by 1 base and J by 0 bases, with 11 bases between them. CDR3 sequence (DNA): TGTGCCAGCAGCTTAGAGCCGAGGACTAGCACAGATACGCAGTATTTT. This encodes CASSLEPRTSTDTQYF.

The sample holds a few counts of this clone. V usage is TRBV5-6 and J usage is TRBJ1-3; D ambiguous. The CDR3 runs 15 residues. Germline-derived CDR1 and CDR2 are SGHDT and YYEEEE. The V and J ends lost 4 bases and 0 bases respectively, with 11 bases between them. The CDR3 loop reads CASSRGLFSGNTIYF. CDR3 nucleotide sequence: TGTGCCAGCAGCCGTGGACTGTTCTCTGGAAACACCATATATTTT.

CDR3 sequence: CASSQDEVRGGPTDTQYF. The CDR3 DNA reads as TGCGCCAGCAGCCAAGATGAAGTGCGGGGGGGCCCGACAGATACGCAGTATTTT. This chain connects TRBV4-3 to TRBJ2-3, with 9 bases lining up with TRBD2. The germline V gene encodes CDR1 LGHNA and CDR2 YSLEER. This CDR3 is 18 amino acids long. V lost 0 bases, J lost 3 bases, and 10 bases stayed unmatched.

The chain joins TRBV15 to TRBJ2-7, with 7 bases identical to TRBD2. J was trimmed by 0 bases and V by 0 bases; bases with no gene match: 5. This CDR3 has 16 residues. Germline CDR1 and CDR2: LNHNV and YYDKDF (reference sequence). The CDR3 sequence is CATSREAAGSSYEQYF. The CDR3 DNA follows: TGTGCCACCAGCAGAGAGGCAGCGGGAAGCTCCTACGAGCAGTACTTC.

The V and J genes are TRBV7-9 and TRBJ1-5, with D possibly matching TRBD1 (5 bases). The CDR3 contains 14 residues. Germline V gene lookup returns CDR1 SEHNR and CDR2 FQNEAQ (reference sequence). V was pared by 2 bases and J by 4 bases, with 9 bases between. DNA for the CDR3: TGTGCCAGCAGCTTAACGGGGGTGAATCAGCCCCAGCATTTT. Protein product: CASSLTGVNQPQHF.

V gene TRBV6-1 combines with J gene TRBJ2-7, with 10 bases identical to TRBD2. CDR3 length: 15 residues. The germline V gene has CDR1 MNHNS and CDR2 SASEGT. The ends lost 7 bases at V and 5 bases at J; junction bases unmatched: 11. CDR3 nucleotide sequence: TGTGCCAGCACTCCGAGCGGGAGGGCCTCACACGAGCAGTACTTC. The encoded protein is CASTPSGRASHEQYF.

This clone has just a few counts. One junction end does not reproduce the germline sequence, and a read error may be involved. As DNA, the CDR3 is TGTGCTAGCAGCTTAGTGGCGGTGGGCGAGCAGTACTTC. Translation gives CASSLVAVGEQYF. The chain carries TRBV7-7 and TRBJ2-7; no clear D gene. The CDR3 contains 13 residues. Germline CDR1 is SSHAT and CDR2 is FNYEAQ (reference sequence).

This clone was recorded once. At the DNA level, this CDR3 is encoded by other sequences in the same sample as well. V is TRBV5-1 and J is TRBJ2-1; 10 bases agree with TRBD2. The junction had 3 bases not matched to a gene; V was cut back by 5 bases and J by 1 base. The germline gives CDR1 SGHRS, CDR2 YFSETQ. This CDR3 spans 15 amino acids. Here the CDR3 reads CASRTSGTSYNEQFF. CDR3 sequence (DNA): TGCGCCAGCAGAACTAGCGGGACGTCCTACAATGAGCAGTTCTTC.

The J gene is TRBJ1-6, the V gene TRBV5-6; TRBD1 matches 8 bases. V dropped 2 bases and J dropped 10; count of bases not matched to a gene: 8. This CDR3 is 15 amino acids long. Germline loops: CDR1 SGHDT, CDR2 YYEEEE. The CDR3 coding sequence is TGTGCCAGCAGCTTCCGAGGACAGGGTGGCTCACCCCTCCACTTT. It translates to CASSFRGQGGSPLHF.

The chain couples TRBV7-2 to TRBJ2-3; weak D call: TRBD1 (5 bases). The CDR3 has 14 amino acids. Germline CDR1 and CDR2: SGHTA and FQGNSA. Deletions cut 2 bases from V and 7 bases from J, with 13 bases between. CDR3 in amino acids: CASSLHGAGNTQYF. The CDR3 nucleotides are TGTGCCAGCAGCTTACATGGGGCTGGAAATACGCAGTATTTT.

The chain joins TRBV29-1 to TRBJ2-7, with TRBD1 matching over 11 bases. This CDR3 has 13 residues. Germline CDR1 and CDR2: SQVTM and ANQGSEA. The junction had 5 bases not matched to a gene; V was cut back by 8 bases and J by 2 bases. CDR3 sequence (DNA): TGCAGCTTCCGGGACAGGGGGACCTACGAGCAGTACTTC. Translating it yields CSFRDRGTYEQYF.

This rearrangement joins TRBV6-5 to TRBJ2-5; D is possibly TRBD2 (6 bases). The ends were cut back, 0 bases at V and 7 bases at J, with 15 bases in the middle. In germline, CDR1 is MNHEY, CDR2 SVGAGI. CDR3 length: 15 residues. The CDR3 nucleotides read TGTGCCAGCAGTTACTCCCCAACCGGGAGAGCGACCCAGTACTTC. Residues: CASSYSPTGRATQYF.

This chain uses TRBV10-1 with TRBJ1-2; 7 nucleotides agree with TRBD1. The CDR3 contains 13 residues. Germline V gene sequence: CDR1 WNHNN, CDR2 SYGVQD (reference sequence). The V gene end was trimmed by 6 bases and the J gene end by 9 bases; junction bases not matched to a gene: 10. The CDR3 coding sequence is TGCGCCAGCAGCTCTACCCGGGACAGCAGCTACACCTTC. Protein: CASSSTRDSSYTF.

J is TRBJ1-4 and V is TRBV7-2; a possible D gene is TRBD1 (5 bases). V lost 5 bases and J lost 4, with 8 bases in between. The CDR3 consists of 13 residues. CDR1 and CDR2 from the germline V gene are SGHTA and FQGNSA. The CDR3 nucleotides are TGTGCCAGCAGCCGACAGATTAATGAAAAACTGTTTTTT. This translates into CASSRQINEKLFF.

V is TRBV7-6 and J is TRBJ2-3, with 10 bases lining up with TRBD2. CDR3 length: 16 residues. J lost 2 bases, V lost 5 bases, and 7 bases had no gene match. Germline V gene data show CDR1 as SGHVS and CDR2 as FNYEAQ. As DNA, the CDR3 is TGTGCCAGCAGCCTCTGGACTAGCGGCATCACAGATACGCAGTATTTT. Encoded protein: CASSLWTSGITDTQYF.